The source of this TCR beta chain is a study of CD8+ T cells in alopecia areata. Study-wide points: Higher clonality than in normal scalp was seen in lesional scalp, especially alopecia totalis/universalis.

Trimming cost V 7 bases and J 8 bases, with 24 bases left between them. This CDR3 contains 15 residues. Germline V gives CDR1 SQVTM, CDR2 ANQGSEA. The researchers isolated CD4+ and CD8+ T cells from PBMCs by sorting. This clone was counted between two and nine times. Antigen: not known. Following RNA extraction, reverse transcription yielded cDNA that acted as the sequencing template. Assay used: immunoSEQ multiplex PCR; TCRdb lists only in-frame clones, some missing. Among roughly 100,000 clones listed, approximately 60% were seen once. The chain employs TRBV29-1 and TRBJ2-1; D is perhaps TRBD1 (6 bases). This clonotype was sampled from a human donor in good health. The sequencing input was CD4+ T cells sorted from blood. DNA for the CDR3: TGCAGCGCTCTACAACTCACAGGGCCCGGGGATGAGCAGTTCTTC. This gives the protein CSALQLTGPGDEQFF.